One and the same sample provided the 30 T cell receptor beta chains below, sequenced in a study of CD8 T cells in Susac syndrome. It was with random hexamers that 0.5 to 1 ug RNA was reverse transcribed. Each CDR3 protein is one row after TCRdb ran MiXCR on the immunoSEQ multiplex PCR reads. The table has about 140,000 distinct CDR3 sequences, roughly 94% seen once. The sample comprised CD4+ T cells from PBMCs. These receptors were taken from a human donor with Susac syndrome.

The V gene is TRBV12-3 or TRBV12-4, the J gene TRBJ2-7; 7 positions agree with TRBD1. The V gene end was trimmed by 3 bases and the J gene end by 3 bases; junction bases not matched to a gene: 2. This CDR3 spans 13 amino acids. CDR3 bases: TGTGCCAGCAGTTTCTGGGACAGCTACGAGCAGTACTTC. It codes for CASSFWDSYEQYF.

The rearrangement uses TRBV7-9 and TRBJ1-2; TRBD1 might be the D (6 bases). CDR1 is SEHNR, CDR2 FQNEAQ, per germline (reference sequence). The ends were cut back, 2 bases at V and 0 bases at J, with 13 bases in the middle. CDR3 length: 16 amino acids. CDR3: CASSLSLDSSNYGYTF. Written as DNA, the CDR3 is TGTGCCAGCAGCTTATCATTGGACAGCTCTAACTATGGCTACACCTTC.

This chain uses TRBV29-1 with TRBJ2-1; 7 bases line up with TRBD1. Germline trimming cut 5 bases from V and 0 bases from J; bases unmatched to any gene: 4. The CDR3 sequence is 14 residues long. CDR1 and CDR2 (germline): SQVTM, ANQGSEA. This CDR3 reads CSVLQGRSYNEQFF. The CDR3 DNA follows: TGCAGCGTTTTACAGGGGCGCTCCTACAATGAGCAGTTCTTC.

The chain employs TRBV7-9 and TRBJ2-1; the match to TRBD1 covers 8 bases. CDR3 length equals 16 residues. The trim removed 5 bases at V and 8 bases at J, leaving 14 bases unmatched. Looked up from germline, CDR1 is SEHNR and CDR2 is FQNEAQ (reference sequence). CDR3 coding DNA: TGTGCCAGCAGCGCCGGACAGGGAAGAGGGGGAGATGAGCAGTTCTTC. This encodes CASSAGQGRGGDEQFF.

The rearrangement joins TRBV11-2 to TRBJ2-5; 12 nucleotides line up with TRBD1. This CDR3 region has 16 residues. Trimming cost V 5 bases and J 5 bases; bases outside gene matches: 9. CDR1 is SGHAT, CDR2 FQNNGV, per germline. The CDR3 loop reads CASSAPGQGALETQYF. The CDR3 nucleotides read TGTGCCAGCAGCGCTCCGGGACAGGGGGCATTGGAGACCCAGTACTTC.

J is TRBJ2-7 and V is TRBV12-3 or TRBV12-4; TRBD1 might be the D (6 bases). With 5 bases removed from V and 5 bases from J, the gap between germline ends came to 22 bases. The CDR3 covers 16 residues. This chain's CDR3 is CASSPTQGIRRDEQYF. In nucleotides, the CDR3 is TGTGCCAGCAGTCCTACTCAGGGGATTCGACGTGACGAGCAGTACTTC.

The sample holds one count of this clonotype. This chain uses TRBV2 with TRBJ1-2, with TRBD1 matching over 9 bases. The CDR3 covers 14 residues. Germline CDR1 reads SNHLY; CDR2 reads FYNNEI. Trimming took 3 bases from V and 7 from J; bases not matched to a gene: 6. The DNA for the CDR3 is TGTGCCAGCAGTGAGAGGGACAGGGAAAGTGGCTACACCTTC. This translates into CASSERDRESGYTF.

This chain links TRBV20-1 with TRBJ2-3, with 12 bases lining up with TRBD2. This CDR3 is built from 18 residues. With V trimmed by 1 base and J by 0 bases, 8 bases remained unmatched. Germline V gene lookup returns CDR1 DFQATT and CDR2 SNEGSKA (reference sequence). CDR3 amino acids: CSARAPGTSGRSTDTQYF. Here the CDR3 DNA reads TGCAGTGCTAGAGCCCCCGGGACTAGCGGGCGTAGCACAGATACGCAGTATTTT.

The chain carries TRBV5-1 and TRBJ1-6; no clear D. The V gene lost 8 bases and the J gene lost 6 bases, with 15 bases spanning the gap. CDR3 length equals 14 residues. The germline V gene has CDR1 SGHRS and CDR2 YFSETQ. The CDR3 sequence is CASNASPGNSPLHF. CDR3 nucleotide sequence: TGCGCCAGTAATGCCTCTCCCGGTAATTCACCCCTCCACTTT.

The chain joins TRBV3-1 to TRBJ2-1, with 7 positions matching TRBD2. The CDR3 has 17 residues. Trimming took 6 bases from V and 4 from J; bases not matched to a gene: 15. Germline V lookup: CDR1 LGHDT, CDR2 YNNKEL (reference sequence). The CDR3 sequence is CASRQSPGAGEYNEQFF. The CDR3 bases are TGTGCCAGCAGGCAATCTCCTGGCGCGGGAGAGTACAATGAGCAGTTCTTC.

CDR3 DNA sequence: TGTGCCAGCAGCCAAGCGGTGGGGACTATCGCCAATGAGCAGTTCTTC. This encodes CASSQAVGTIANEQFF. This sequence joins TRBV4-2 and TRBJ2-1; 7 nucleotides agree with TRBD2. J gave up 6 bases and V 1 base, and 9 bases lay outside the gene matches. CDR3 length equals 16 residues. Germline assignment: CDR1 LGHNA and CDR2 YNFKEQ.

The CDR3 sequence is CASSEFVPSHEQFF. DNA for the CDR3: TGTGCCAGCAGTGAATTCGTGCCGAGCCATGAGCAGTTCTTC. The chain carries TRBV25-1 and TRBJ2-1; D unclear. The CDR3 loop spans 14 amino acids. The germline V gene encodes CDR1 MGHDK and CDR2 SYGVNS. The V end was cut by 1 base, the J end by 8 bases, with 12 bases between.

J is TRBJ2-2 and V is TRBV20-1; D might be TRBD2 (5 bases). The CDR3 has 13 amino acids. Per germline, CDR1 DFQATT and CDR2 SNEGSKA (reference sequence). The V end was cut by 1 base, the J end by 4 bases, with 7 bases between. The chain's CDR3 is CSARGESTGELFF. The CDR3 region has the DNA TGCAGTGCTAGAGGGGAGAGCACCGGGGAGCTGTTTTTT.

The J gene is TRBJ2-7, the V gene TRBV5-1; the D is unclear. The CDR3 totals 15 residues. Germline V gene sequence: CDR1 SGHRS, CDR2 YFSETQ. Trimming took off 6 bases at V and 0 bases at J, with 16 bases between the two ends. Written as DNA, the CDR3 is TGCGCCAGCAACTTTGAGGTCGGAGTCTCCTACGAGCAGTACTTC. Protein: CASNFEVGVSYEQYF.

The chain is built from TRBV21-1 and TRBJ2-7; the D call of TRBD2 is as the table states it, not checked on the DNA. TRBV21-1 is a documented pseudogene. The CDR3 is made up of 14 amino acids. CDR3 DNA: TGTGCCAGCAGCACAGGCGGGATTCCCTACGAGCAGTACTTC. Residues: CASSTGGIPYEQYF.

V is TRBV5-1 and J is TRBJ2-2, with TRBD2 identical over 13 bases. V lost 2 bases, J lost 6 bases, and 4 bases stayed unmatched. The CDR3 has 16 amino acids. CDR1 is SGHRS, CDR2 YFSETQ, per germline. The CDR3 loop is CASSFGLAGEAGELFF. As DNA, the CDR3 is TGCGCCAGCAGCTTCGGACTAGCGGGAGAGGCCGGGGAGCTGTTTTTT.

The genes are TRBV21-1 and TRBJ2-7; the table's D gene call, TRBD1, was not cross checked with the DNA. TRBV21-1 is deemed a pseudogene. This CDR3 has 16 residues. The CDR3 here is CASSTSVTGTTYPQYF. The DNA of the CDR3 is TGTGCCAGCAGCACCAGCGTGACAGGGACAACGTATCCTCAGTACTTC.

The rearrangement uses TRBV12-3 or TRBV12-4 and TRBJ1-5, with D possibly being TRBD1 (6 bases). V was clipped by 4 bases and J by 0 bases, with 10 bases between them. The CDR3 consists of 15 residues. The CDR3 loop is CASSSGANSNQPQHF. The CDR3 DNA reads TGTGCCAGCAGTTCAGGGGCTAATAGCAATCAGCCCCAGCATTTT.

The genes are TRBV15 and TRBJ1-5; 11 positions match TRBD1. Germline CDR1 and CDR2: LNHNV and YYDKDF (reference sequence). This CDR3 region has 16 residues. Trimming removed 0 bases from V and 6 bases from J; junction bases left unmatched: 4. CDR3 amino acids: CATSRDPGTGGQPQHF. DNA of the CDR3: TGTGCCACCAGCAGAGATCCCGGGACAGGGGGTCAGCCCCAGCATTTT.

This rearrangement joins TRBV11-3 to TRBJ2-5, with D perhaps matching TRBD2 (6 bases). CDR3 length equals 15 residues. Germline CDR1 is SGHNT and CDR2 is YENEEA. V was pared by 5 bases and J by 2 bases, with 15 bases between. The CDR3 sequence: CASSPGGAGQETQYF. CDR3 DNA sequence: TGTGCCAGCAGCCCCGGAGGGGCGGGACAAGAGACCCAGTACTTC.

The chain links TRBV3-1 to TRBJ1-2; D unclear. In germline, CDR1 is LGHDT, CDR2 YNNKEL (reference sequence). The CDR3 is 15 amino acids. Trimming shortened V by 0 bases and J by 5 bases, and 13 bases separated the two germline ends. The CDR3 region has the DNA TGTGCCAGCAGCCAAGATTGGACGGGGTTGTATGGCTACACCTTC. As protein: CASSQDWTGLYGYTF.

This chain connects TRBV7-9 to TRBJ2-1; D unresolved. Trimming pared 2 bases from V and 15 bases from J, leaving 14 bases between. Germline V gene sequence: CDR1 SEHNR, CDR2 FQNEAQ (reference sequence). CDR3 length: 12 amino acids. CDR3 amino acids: CASSLRATRSFF. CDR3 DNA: TGTGCCAGCAGCTTAAGGGCTACCAGGTCGTTCTTC.

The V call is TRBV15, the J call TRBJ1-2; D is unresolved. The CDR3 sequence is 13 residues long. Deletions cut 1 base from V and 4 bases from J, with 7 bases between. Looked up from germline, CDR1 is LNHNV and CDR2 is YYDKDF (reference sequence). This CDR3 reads CATSRGRFYGYTF. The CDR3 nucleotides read TGTGCCACCAGCAGAGGACGGTTCTATGGCTACACCTTC.

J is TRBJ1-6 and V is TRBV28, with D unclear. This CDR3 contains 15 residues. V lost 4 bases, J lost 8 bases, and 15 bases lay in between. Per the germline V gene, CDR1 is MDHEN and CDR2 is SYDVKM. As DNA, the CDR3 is TGTGCCAGCAGTTCTGAGGGCGGCCGGTATTCACCCCTCCACTTT. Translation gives CASSSEGGRYSPLHF.

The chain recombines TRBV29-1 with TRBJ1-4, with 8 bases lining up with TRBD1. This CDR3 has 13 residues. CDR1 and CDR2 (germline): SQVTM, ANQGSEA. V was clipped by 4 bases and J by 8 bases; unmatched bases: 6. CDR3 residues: CSVARGQGEKLFF. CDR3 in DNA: TGCAGCGTTGCCAGGGGGCAGGGGGAAAAACTGTTTTTT.

CDR3 DNA sequence: TGTGCCAGCGGGCAGAGTAGCTCTGGAAACACCATATATTTT. Its protein product is CASGQSSSGNTIYF. The gene calls are TRBV27 and TRBJ1-3; D is undetermined. Per the germline V gene, CDR1 is MNHEY and CDR2 is SMNVEV (reference sequence). This CDR3 is 14 amino acids long. The germline V and J ends were trimmed by 8 bases and 0 bases, with 11 bases remaining between them.

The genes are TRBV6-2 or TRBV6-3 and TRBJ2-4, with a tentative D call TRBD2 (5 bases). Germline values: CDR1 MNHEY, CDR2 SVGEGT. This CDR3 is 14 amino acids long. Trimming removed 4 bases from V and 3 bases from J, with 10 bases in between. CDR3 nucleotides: TGTGCCAGCAGTTTATGGGCGGGCAAAAACATTCAGTACTTC. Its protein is CASSLWAGKNIQYF.

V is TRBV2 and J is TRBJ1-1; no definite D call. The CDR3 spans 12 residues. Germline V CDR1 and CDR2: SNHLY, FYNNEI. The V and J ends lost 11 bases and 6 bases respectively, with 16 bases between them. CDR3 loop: CAGRLLGPEAFF. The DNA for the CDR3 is TGTGCCGGCCGTCTTCTTGGGCCTGAAGCTTTCTTT.

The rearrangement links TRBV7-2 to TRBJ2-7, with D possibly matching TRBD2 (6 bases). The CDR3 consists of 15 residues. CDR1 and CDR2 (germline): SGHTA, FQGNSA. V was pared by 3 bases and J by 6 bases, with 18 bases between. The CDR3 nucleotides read TGTGCCAGCAGCTTGTACGCGGGGCTCAAAAGCGAGCAGTACTTC. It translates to CASSLYAGLKSEQYF. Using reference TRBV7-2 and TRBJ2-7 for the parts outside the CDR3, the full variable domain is GAGVSQSPSNKVTEKGKDVELRCDPISGHTALYWYRQSLGQGLEFLIYFQGNSAPDKSGLPSDRFSAERTGGSVSTLTIQRTQQEDSAVYLCASSLYAGLKSEQYFGPGTRLTVT.

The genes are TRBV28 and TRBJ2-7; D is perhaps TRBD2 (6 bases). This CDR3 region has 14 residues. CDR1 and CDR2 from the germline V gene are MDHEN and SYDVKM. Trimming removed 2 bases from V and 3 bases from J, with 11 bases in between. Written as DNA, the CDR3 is TGTGCCAGCAGTTTAGGGACTCTCGGCTACGAGCAGTACTTC. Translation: CASSLGTLGYEQYF.